This entry is about one T cell receptor beta chain. What this receptor recognizes is not known. No much larger clone exists at a distance of one base, and base qualities are not known. Ophthalmopathy patients had moderately to severely active disease, Clinical Activity Score of at least 3, NOSPECS grade of at least 4, and duration under 3 months. Any patient with an uncontrolled infection, another autoimmune disease, pregnancy or lactation was excluded. Diagnoses were established on the basis of clinical symptoms, serum thyroxine and TRAb, thyroid ultrasound, and orbital computed tomography. PBMCs were isolated from about 9 ml of fresh peripheral blood by Ficoll-Paque density gradient centrifugation. Total RNA was extracted using Trizol reagent, and RNA quality was assessed on an Agilent 2100 Bioanalyzer. These data are taken from a study of T cells in Graves' hyperthyroidism and ophthalmopathy (dated by TCRdb to between 2018 and 2020). Study-level background: Peripheral blood was sampled at the time of initial diagnosis, prior to any treatment. Whether ophthalmopathy could be predicted prospectively was tested in an independent validation cohort made up of 18 hyperthyroidism patients plus 17 patients who later progressed to ophthalmopathy. The 85 to 100 discovery patients were randomly split 7:3 into training and test sets. TCR V-J signatures able to tell the groups apart were searched for in a discovery cohort of some 100 patients, of whom over 40 had Graves' ophthalmopathy and around 56 had stable Graves' hyperthyroidism. The study also compared thyroid tissue and blood T-cell repertoires from 6 or 7 Graves' hyperthyroidism patients. After sampling, hyperthyroidism patients received methimazole starting at 30 mg daily, and ophthalmopathy patients received high-dose intravenous methylprednisolone. The paper reports TCR Vbeta CDR3 sequencing of about 140 peripheral blood samples: fewer than 50 ophthalmopathy, about 75 hyperthyroidism and around 17 progressor patients.

Overall results and qualifications from the work: Most expanded thyroid clonotypes (frequency above 0.001) were also detected in blood, suggesting blood repertoires may reflect thyroid immune responses. In validation, the model predicted progression to ophthalmopathy a median of about 5.9 months before onset, with around 70% sensitivity and about 75% specificity. Sample size was not statistically predetermined, and investigators were not blinded to group allocation. Ophthalmopathy was separated from stable hyperthyroidism by a 13 V-J signature model, with approximately 86% sensitivity and about 84% specificity obtained in cross-validation and 80%/75% obtained in testing.

TCR beta CDR3 regions were amplified from RNA transcripts. For the first round of RT-PCR on the TCR CDR3, the HTBI primer set was used together with the Qiagen OneStep RT-PCR kit. The libraries were constructed in a second round of multiplex PCR and then size-selected and purified. Libraries were sequenced paired-end with 100 bp reads on an Illumina HiSeq2000. The study's own analysis went as follows. SOAPnuke was used to process the raw data, removing reads that contained adapters or uncalled bases, had a mean Phred below 15, or lacked an exact match to the constant primer or identifier. High-quality paired reads were merged using COPE v1.2.5, and each unique nucleotide sequence was defined as a clonotype. Clonotypes were aligned to IMGT TRBV, TRBD and TRBJ reference segments using MiTCR v1.1. Only V-J combinations with frequency above 0.0001, covering 98% to 99.2% of repertoires, were analysed. The TCS score was defined as the ratio of F50 (clonal expansion) to E x V (chaos), calculated using BLOSUM62-based TCRdist between CDR3 peptides within each V-J. Welch's t-statistics and random forest reduced roughly 540 V-J features to roughly 13, which were used in a naive Bayes classifier (R e1071). The public reads were reanalyzed by TCRdb: fastp trimming at Q25, MiXCR alignment, in-frame beta chains only. For every CDR3 protein sequence, its rows merge into one entry that carries the most common genes and DNA. The V and J calls were not made by the authors but by TCRdb's processing. This sample is represented by over 350,000 distinct CDR3 sequences; roughly 14% of them were singletons. Jointly, the top ten make up about 13% of the sample.

The CDR3 spans 15 residues, from the cysteine through the phenylalanine. Only CDR3 DNA remains: 45 bases, in frame from the first base. The germline V end is reduced by 4 bases and the J end by 5 bases; junction bases left unmatched: 4. For CDR1 and CDR2, the germline V gene lists SGHAT and FQNNGV. The receptor comes from a man aged 18 to 30 with Graves' ophthalmopathy. Material: blood. The chain was built from TRBV11-2 and TRBJ2-1, and TRBD2 aligns with 11 junction nucleotides. The sequence in DNA is TGTGCCAGCAGCTCTAGCGGGGGGACCCACAATGAGCAGTTCTTC. Translated, this is CASSSSGGTHNEQFF. With the portions outside the CDR3 filled from the reference TRBV11-2 and TRBJ2-1 genes, the complete variable region becomes EAGVAQSPRYKIIEKRQSVAFWCNPISGHATLYWYQQILGQGPKLLIQFQNNGVVDDSQLPKDRFSAERLKGVDSTLKIQPAKLEDSAVYLCASSSSGGTHNEQFFGPGTRLTVL.